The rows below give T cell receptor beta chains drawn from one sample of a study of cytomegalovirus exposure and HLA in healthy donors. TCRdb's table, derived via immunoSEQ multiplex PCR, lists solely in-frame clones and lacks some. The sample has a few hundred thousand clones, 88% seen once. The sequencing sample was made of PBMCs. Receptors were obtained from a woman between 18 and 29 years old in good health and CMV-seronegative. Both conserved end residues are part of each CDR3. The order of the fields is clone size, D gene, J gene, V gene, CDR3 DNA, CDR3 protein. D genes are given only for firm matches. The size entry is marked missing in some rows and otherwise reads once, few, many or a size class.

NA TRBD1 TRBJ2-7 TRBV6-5 TGTGCCAGCCGGGACAGGGGGTACGAGCAGTACTTC CASRDRGYEQYF
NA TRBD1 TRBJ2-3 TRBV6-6 TGTGCCAGCAGTCCTACAGGGGGTAGTACAGATACGCAGTATTTT CASSPTGGSTDTQYF
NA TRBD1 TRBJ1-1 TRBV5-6 TGTGCCAGCAGCACGGACAGGGGCCGCGGGACAACTGAAGCTTTCTTT CASSTDRGRGTTEAFF
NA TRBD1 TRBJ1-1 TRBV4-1 TGCGCCAGCAGCCTAACCTGGACAGGGGGGAACACTGAAGCTTTCTTT CASSLTWTGGNTEAFF
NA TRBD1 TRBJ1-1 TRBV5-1 TGCGCCAGCAACCACATTGGACAGGGGGGAACTGAAGCTTTCTTT CASNHIGQGGTEAFF
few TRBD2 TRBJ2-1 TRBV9 TGTGCCAGCAGCGCACGACTAGCGGGAGGGGACAATGAGCAGTTCTTC CASSARLAGGDNEQFF
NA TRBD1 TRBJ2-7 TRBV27 TGTGCCAGCAGTTTAAAACAGGGGCCCAACTACGAGCAGTACTTC CASSLKQGPNYEQYF
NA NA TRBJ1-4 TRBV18 TGTGCCAGCTCACCATTTGAGGGATCAACTAATGAAAAACTGTTTTTT CASSPFEGSTNEKLFF
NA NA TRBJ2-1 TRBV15 TGTGCCACCAGCACAGGACACCCTCGGAATGAGCAGTTCTTC CATSTGHPRNEQFF
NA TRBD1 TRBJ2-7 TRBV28 TGTGCCAGTCTACAGGGGAATTATTACGAGCAGTACTTC CASLQGNYYEQYF
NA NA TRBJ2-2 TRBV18 TGTGCCAGCTCACCAAAACTAAAGGGACACCCCGGGGAGCTGTTTTTT CASSPKLKGHPGELFF
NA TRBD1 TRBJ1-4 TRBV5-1 TGCGCCAGCAGCTTGGGGGACAGGGGACGAGAAAAACTGTTTTTT CASSLGDRGREKLFF
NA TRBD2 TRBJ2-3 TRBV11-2 TGTGCCAGCAGCCCCGGGGGGGTTGATACGCAGTATTTT CASSPGGVDTQYF
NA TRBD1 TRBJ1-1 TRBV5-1 TGCGCCAGCAGCCCCGGACAGGAGAACACTGAAGCTTTCTTT CASSPGQENTEAFF
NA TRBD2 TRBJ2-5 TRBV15 TGTGCCACCAGATGGGAGGGAGTAGAGACCCAGTACTTC CATRWEGVETQYF
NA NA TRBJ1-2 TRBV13 TGTGCCAGCAGCAAAGCAGCAGGGGACTATGGCTACACCTTC CASSKAAGDYGYTF
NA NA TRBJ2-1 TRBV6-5 TGTGCCAGCAGTTACTCGGCGGACACCTCCTACAATGAGCAGTTCTTC CASSYSADTSYNEQFF
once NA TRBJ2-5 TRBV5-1 TGCGCCAGCAGCTTGGTAGGCCTAGCCCAGGAGACCCAGTACTTC CASSLVGLAQETQYF
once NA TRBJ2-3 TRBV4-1 TGCGCCAGCAGCCAAGAGGGCCGAGACCCAGATACGCAGTATTTT CASSQEGRDPDTQYF
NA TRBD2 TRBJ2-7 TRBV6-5 TGTGCCAGCACCCCCGGGAGGGCCCTCGAGCAGTACTTC CASTPGRALEQYF
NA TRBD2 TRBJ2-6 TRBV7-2 TGTGCCAGTGGACTAGACGTCTCTGGGGCCAACGTCCTGACTTTC CASGLDVSGANVLTF
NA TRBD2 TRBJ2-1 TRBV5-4 TGTGCCAGCAGCCCGGGACTAGCGGGATCCTACAATGAGCAGTTCTTC CASSPGLAGSYNEQFF
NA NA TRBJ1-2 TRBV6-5 TGTGCCAGCAGCAGTTCCCCCCCTCAATATGGCTACACCTTC CASSSSPPQYGYTF
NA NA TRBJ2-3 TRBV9 TGTGCCAGCAGCGTATACCAGGCAGATACGCAGTATTTT CASSVYQADTQYF
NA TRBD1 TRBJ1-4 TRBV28 TGTGCCAGCCGGAGACAGGGACTTGAAAAACTGTTTTTT CASRRQGLEKLFF
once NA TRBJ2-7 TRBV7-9 TGTGCCAGCAGCGGCGGGAACTACGAGCAGTACTTC CASSGGNYEQYF
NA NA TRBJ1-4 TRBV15 TGTGCCACCAGCAAGGGGTCTGCAACTAATGAAAAACTGTTTTTT CATSKGSATNEKLFF
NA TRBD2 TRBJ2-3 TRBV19 TGTGCCAGTAGTATAGACGCGGGAGGGGGCTCAGATACGCAGTATTTT CASSIDAGGGSDTQYF
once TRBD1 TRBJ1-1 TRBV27 TGTGCCAGCAGTTCGACAGGGAGCCACGGTGAAGCTTTCTTT CASSSTGSHGEAFF
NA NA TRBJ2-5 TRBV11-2 TGTGCCAGCAGCCCCCGGGAGACCCAGTACTTC CASSPRETQYF
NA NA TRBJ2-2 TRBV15 TGTGCCACCAGCAAAGATCCCGGCGGGGAGCTGTTTTTT CATSKDPGGELFF
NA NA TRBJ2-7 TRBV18 TGTGCCAGCTCACGCAGTGGCGGAAACTACGAGCAGTACTTC CASSRSGGNYEQYF
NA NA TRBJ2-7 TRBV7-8 TGTGCCAGCAGCCCCGGTAGGGGCCACTCCTACGAGCAGTACTTC CASSPGRGHSYEQYF
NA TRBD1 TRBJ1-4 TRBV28 TGTGCCAGCAGTTTGGACAGGGGAATAACTAATGAAAAACTGTTTTTT CASSLDRGITNEKLFF
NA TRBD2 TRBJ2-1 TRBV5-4 TGTGCCAGCAGCCGTAAACTGAGCGGGAACTCCTACAATGAGCAGTTCTTC CASSRKLSGNSYNEQFF
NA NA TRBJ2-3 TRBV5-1 TGCGCCAGCAGCTTGGTGGAGAGGGATACGCAGTATTTT CASSLVERDTQYF
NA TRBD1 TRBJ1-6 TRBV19 TGTGCCACCCATTGGGGCAGGGGGTATTCACCCCTCCACTTT CATHWGRGYSPLHF
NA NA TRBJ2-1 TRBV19 TGTGCCAGTAGGTTAGGAGCTGAGCAGTTCTTC CASRLGAEQFF
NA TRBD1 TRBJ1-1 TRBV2 TGTGCCAGCAGGGTTGGGACAGCCCTTGTGGACACTGAAGCTTTCTTT CASRVGTALVDTEAFF
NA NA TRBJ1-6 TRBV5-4 TGTGCCAGCAGCCCCCAGTTGCCAGGGGTAAATTCACCCCTCCACTTT CASSPQLPGVNSPLHF
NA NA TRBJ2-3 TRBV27 TGTGCCAGCAGTTTAGCAGGGCGCGATACGCAGTATTTT CASSLAGRDTQYF
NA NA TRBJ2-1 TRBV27 TGTGCCAAGCCCCAATACAATGAGCAGTTCTTC CAKPQYNEQFF
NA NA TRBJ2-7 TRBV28 TGTGCCAGCGAACAAACGGGTTCCTACGAGCAGTACTTC CASEQTGSYEQYF
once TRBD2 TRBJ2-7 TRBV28 TGTGCCAGCAGTTTCTTTTCAGCGGGAGTTGGAGAGCAGTACTTC CASSFFSAGVGEQYF
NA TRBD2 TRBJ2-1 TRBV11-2 TGTGCCAGCAGCCGACTAGCGGGAGGGCCGGGTAATGAGCAGTTCTTC CASSRLAGGPGNEQFF
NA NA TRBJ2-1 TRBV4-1 TGCGCCAGCAGCCAAGGCCGACTTGGGCAAAGGGGTTACAATGAGCAGTTCTTC CASSQGRLGQRGYNEQFF
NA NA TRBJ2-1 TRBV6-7 TGTGCCAGCACTTATATTGCGGAGGAGCTTTACAATGAGCAGTTCTTC CASTYIAEELYNEQFF
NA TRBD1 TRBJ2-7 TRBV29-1 TGCAGCGTGGGCACCGGGACAGGTCACTACGAGCAGTACTTC CSVGTGTGHYEQYF
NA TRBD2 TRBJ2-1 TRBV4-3 TGCGCCAGCTCTAGCGGACCGTACAATGAGCAGTTCTTC CASSSGPYNEQFF
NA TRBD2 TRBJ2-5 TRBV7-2 TGTGCCAGCAGCTTAGTTGGACTAGCGGGAGGCTTTGAGACCCAGTACTTC CASSLVGLAGGFETQYF
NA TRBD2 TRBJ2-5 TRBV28 TGTGCCAGCAGTTCCACGGGGGGGAAAGAGACCCAGTACTTC CASSSTGGKETQYF
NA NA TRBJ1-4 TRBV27 TGTGCCAGCAGTCCCCTCGGGGTCCGGGAAAAACTGTTTTTT CASSPLGVREKLFF
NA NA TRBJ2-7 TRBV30 TGTGCCTGGAGTGTTACGGGAAGCTCCTACGAGCAGTACTTC CAWSVTGSSYEQYF